Included here is one T cell receptor beta chain sequence, with context. The extraction recovered at least 6 micrograms of total RNA per sample. This sample is part of a study of blood T cells in healthy people across ages. Next came a second PCR, run for roughly 6 to 11 cycles, which used a sample-barcoded 5' primer along with a J-beta primer mix. TCRdb reanalysed the 5' RACE reads using MiXCR and keeps one entry per CDR3 protein. The sample consists of more than 650,000 distinct CDR3 sequences, about 26% of them appearing once. The V segment lost 7 bases and the J segment 6 bases; nucleotides outside the gene matches: 5. CDR1 is LGHDT, CDR2 YNNKEL, per germline (reference sequence). The CDR3 covers 14 residues. In addition, the sample was reused for a study of T cells of mothers and their children. That source notes: The study obtained over 8.5 million TCR beta CDR3 reads per mother and a few million per child. Compared with unrelated pairs, related mother-child pairs had slightly higher, non-significant overlap.

V is TRBV3-1 and J is TRBJ2-5; 13 bases are a match to TRBD2. This TCR came from a boy aged 10-17 years in good health. Material: blood. This chain's CDR3 is CASTPGLAGKTQYF. CDR3 in DNA: TGTGCCAGCACCCCGGGACTAGCGGGGAAGACCCAGTACTTC.